These 23 T cell receptor beta chains were sequenced from one sample in a study of long-term antiretroviral therapy in people with HIV. immunoSEQ v3.0 was run at survey level. Generated by immunoSEQ multiplex PCR, the TCRdb table keeps only in-frame clones and is missing some. Here the sample spans 9,500 to 15,000 clones, 83% being singletons. The starting material was unsorted PBMCs, obtained 3.4 years after starting antiretroviral therapy. The receptor source for this set is a middle-aged man with HIV.

CDR3: CASSRDVSKNIQYF. In DNA form, the CDR3 reads TGCGCCAGCAGCCGGGACGTATCCAAAAACATTCAGTACTTC. J is TRBJ2-4 and V is TRBV4-3; D assignment may be TRBD1 or TRBD2 (5 bases each). V gave up 4 bases and J gave up 2 bases, with 9 bases separating them. Germline loops: CDR1 LGHNA, CDR2 YSLEER. The CDR3 totals 14 residues.

The rearrangement joins TRBV18 to TRBJ2-6; TRBD2 might be the D (6 bases). CDR3 length: 16 amino acids. Between the trimmed V and J ends, which lost 1 base and 2 bases, there was a span of 9 bases. Looked up from germline, CDR1 is KGHSH and CDR2 is LQKENI. CDR3 region: CASSPRSGAGANVLTF. The CDR3 DNA reads TGTGCCAGCTCACCACGGTCGGGGGCTGGGGCCAACGTCCTGACTTTC.

The V and J genes are TRBV7-2 and TRBJ2-6; D unresolved. This CDR3 is built from 15 residues. Trimming took 5 bases from V and 7 from J, leaving 15 bases between them. Germline V lookup: CDR1 SGHTA, CDR2 FQGNSA. The DNA of the CDR3 is TGTGCCAGCAGCCCCCTAGGAACTACTGCCAACGTCCTGACTTTC. Translated, it gives CASSPLGTTANVLTF. Drawing the rest from reference TRBV7-2 and TRBJ2-6, the complete variable domain is GAGVSQSPSNKVTEKGKDVELRCDPISGHTALYWYRQSLGQGLEFLIYFQGNSAPDKSGLPSDRFSAERTGGSVSTLTIQRTQQEDSAVYLCASSPLGTTANVLTFGAGSRLTVL.

The CDR3 DNA reads as TGTGCCAGCTCACCAACGGCAGGGTATCAGCCCCAGCATTTT. This codes for CASSPTAGYQPQHF. The chain recombines TRBV18 with TRBJ1-5, with D possibly matching TRBD1 (5 bases). Deletions cut 2 bases from V and 5 bases from J, with 10 bases between. The germline CDR1 and CDR2 sequences are KGHSH and LQKENI. The CDR3 loop spans 14 amino acids.

V is TRBV18 and J is TRBJ2-5; D is possibly TRBD1 (5 bases). The V end lost 3 bases, the J end lost 0 bases, and 5 bases lay between the germline ends. Germline lookup yields CDR1 KGHSH and CDR2 LQKENI. This CDR3 has 13 residues. DNA for the CDR3: TGTGCCAGCTCACCGGGGCACCAAGAGACCCAGTACTTC. Translating it yields CASSPGHQETQYF.

This chain joins TRBV7-9 and TRBJ1-1; D call uncertain. The CDR3 length is 11 residues. Looked up from germline, CDR1 is SEHNR and CDR2 is FQNEAQ (reference sequence). The CDR3, as DNA: TGTGCGGTGTGGGGGAACACTGAAGCTTTCTTT. Amino acid sequence: CAVWGNTEAFF. Filled out from reference TRBV7-9 and TRBJ1-1, the complete variable domain reads DTGVSQNPRHKITKRGQNVTFRCDPISEHNRLYWYRQTLGQGPEFLTYFQNEAQLEKSRLLSDRFSAERPKGSFSTLEIQRTEQGDSAMYLCAVWGNTEAFFGQGTRLTVV.

The gene calls are TRBV5-5 and TRBJ2-7, with D possibly being TRBD2 (5 bases). This CDR3 is built from 14 residues. Germline values: CDR1 SGHKS, CDR2 YYEKEE (reference sequence). V lost 2 bases to trimming and J lost 0 bases, with 9 bases between them. The CDR3, as DNA: TGTGCCAGCAGCTTCGGGGTCGGCTCCTACGAGCAGTACTTC. Amino acids: CASSFGVGSYEQYF.

The genes are TRBV27 and TRBJ2-7; a possible D gene is TRBD1 (6 bases). Germline lookup yields CDR1 MNHEY and CDR2 SMNVEV (reference sequence). CDR3 length equals 16 residues. Trimming stripped 3 bases from V and 6 bases from J, with 21 bases between. CDR3 DNA sequence: TGTGCCAGCAGTTTCCAGGACAGAGGAAGGGTATCCGAGCAGTACTTC. Protein sequence: CASSFQDRGRVSEQYF.

This chain links TRBV2 with TRBJ2-7; 7 bases match TRBD2. With V trimmed by 3 bases and J by 3 bases, 8 bases remained unmatched. Germline V lookup: CDR1 SNHLY, CDR2 FYNNEI. There are 15 residues in the CDR3. In nucleotides, the CDR3 is TGTGCCAGCAGTGAGGGGGACTACCTTCTCTACGAGCAGTACTTC. Encoded protein: CASSEGDYLLYEQYF.

V and J are TRBV6-5 and TRBJ1-1; possible D gene TRBD1, 6 bases. The germline V gene has CDR1 MNHEY and CDR2 SVGAGI. V lost 5 bases to trimming and J lost 1 base, with 11 bases between them. CDR3 size: 14 residues. DNA for the CDR3: TGTGCCAGCAGTAGGACAGACGCGAACACTGAAGCTTTCTTT. Translation gives CASSRTDANTEAFF.

The count of this clone is one. The chain links TRBV11-2 to TRBJ2-7; maybe TRBD1 (6 bases). This CDR3 spans 13 amino acids. V shed 7 bases and J shed 6 bases, with 16 bases lying between them. In germline, CDR1 is SGHAT, CDR2 FQNNGV. Here the CDR3 DNA reads TGTGCCAGCACAGCGGCAGGGGCTCCCGAGCAGTACTTC. Its translation is CASTAAGAPEQYF. The complete variable domain, with remaining parts taken from reference TRBV11-2 and TRBJ2-7, reads EAGVAQSPRYKIIEKRQSVAFWCNPISGHATLYWYQQILGQGPKLLIQFQNNGVVDDSQLPKDRFSAERLKGVDSTLKIQPAKLEDSAVYLCASTAAGAPEQYFGPGTRLTVT.

V is TRBV7-8 and J is TRBJ2-7; possible D gene TRBD2, 6 bases. V was trimmed by 5 bases and J by 9 bases, leaving 14 bases between them. The CDR3 has 12 amino acids. Germline-derived CDR1 and CDR2 are SGHVS and FQNEAQ. The CDR3, as DNA: TGTGCCAGCAGCACGACTAGTCGGGCGCAGTACTTC. Amino acid sequence: CASSTTSRAQYF.

The genes are TRBV7-9 and TRBJ2-3; D assignment may be TRBD1 or TRBD2 (5 bases each). This CDR3 is 16 amino acids long. Germline V gives CDR1 SEHNR, CDR2 FQNEAQ (reference sequence). Trimming shortened V by 1 base and J by 2 bases, and 13 bases separated the two germline ends. The CDR3 nucleotides are TGTGCCAGCAGCTTAGAGGGACGGGCGGACACAGATACGCAGTATTTT. It is translated as CASSLEGRADTDTQYF.

The gene calls are TRBV28 and TRBJ2-1; 8 bases align to TRBD2. CDR1 and CDR2 from the germline V gene are MDHEN and SYDVKM. Trimming cost V 7 bases and J 4 bases; bases outside gene matches: 9. The CDR3 spans 15 residues. In DNA form, the CDR3 reads TGTGCCAGCAACTCAAAAGCGGGAGCTTACAATGAGCAGTTCTTC. This codes for CASNSKAGAYNEQFF. Combining the CDR3 with reference TRBV28 and TRBJ2-1 gives the whole variable domain DVKVTQSSRYLVKRTGEKVFLECVQDMDHENMFWYRQDPGLGLRLIYFSYDVKMKEKGDIPEGYSVSREKKERFSLILESASTNQTSMYLCASNSKAGAYNEQFFGPGTRLTVL.

The chain couples TRBV28 to TRBJ2-5; a weak D match, TRBD2 (6 bases). The germline gives CDR1 MDHEN, CDR2 SYDVKM. The V end lost 5 bases, the J end lost 1 base, and 11 bases lay between the germline ends. The CDR3 runs 14 residues. The CDR3 sequence: CASSRGTVQETQYF. The CDR3 DNA reads as TGTGCCAGCAGTCGCGGGACGGTCCAAGAGACCCAGTACTTC.

The gene calls are TRBV2 and TRBJ2-3; tentatively, D is TRBD1 (6 bases). The germline CDR1 and CDR2 sequences are SNHLY and FYNNEI. The CDR3 is made up of 14 amino acids. Trimming removed 8 bases from V and 2 bases from J, with 14 bases in between. The CDR3 spells CASVKDRNTDTQYF. The CDR3 DNA reads as TGTGCCAGCGTGAAGGACAGAAACACAGATACGCAGTATTTT.

The chain recombines TRBV4-1 with TRBJ2-7, with D maybe TRBD2 (5 bases). The CDR3 consists of 14 residues. V was pared by 4 bases and J by 6 bases, with 16 bases between. Germline V gene sequence: CDR1 MGHRA, CDR2 YSYEKL. The CDR3 spells CASSLEPRAGEQYF. CDR3 DNA: TGCGCCAGCAGCCTAGAGCCCCGGGCGGGCGAGCAGTACTTC.

The chain joins TRBV5-4 to TRBJ2-1; 13 nucleotides line up with TRBD2. V lost 0 bases to trimming and J lost 1 base; unmatched junction nucleotides: 7. Germline V gene lookup returns CDR1 SGHNT and CDR2 YYREEE (reference sequence). The CDR3 loop spans 19 amino acids. CDR3 sequence reads: CASSLALGTSGMSYNEQFF. The CDR3 DNA reads TGTGCCAGCAGCTTGGCCCTTGGGACTAGCGGGATGTCCTACAATGAGCAGTTCTTC.

The chain combines TRBV5-1 with TRBJ2-1; TRBD1 matches at 9 bases. The length of the CDR3 is 14 residues. Losses at the gene ends were 3 bases for V and 5 bases for J; bases not matched to a gene: 3. Germline CDR1 reads SGHRS; CDR2 reads YFSETQ. The CDR3 DNA sequence: TGCGCCAGCAGCTGGGGACAGGGTAACAATGAGCAGTTCTTC. Its protein product is CASSWGQGNNEQFF.

The chain uses TRBV30 and TRBJ2-1; 10 bases align to TRBD2. The length of the CDR3 is 15 residues. J lost 3 bases, V lost 0 bases, and 2 bases had no gene match. The germline V gene encodes CDR1 GTSNPN and CDR2 SVGIG (reference sequence). The CDR3 loop is CAWSVGTSVYNEQFF. The CDR3, as DNA: TGTGCCTGGAGTGTCGGGACTAGCGTCTACAATGAGCAGTTCTTC.

V and J are TRBV9 and TRBJ2-7; 7 bases are shared with TRBD1. V trimming: 4 bases; J trimming: 2 bases; junction bases outside the gene matches: 9. The CDR3 contains 15 residues. Germline CDR1 and CDR2: SGDLS and YYNGEE. In nucleotides, the CDR3 is TGTGCCAGCAGCCCCCGCCCAGGGGGAACCTACGAGCAGTACTTC. Translation: CASSPRPGGTYEQYF.

The V gene is TRBV19, the J gene TRBJ2-3, with TRBD2 as a possible D gene (6 bases). This CDR3 has 15 amino acids. From germline, CDR1 is LNHDA and CDR2 SQIVND (reference sequence). Trimming took 4 bases from V and 1 from J, leaving 12 bases between them. The CDR3 coding sequence is TGTGCCAGTAGTAGGGGCGGGACGGGCACAGATACGCAGTATTTT. This codes for CASSRGGTGTDTQYF.

The rearrangement uses TRBV25-1 and TRBJ2-5; 7 nucleotides match TRBD2. Trimming removed 2 bases from V and 1 base from J; junction bases left unmatched: 7. This CDR3 is built from 16 residues. Germline assignment: CDR1 MGHDK and CDR2 SYGVNS. CDR3 residues: CASSERGGKVQETQYF. CDR3 DNA: TGTGCCAGCAGTGAACGGGGAGGGAAAGTCCAAGAGACCCAGTACTTC.